The rows below give T cell receptor beta chains drawn from one sample of a study of vaccination and CD4 T cells after COVID-19. TCRdb processed the PCR reads anew with MiXCR; each CDR3 protein has one entry. Of fewer than 25,000 distinct CDR3 sequences in the sample, 35% to 55% were seen once. No antigens are known for them. The specimen was CD4+ T cells from blood, cultured in vitro, collected about 7 months after SARS-CoV-2 vaccination. These receptors came from a human donor who had recovered from COVID-19. Each CDR3 is given with its conserved first and last residue. The D gene is left open where the match is weak. Where a row states a size, it is once, few, many or the class of an expanded clone; other rows omit it.

clone_size: once
d_call: TRBD2
j_call: TRBJ2-7
v_call: TRBV28
cdr3_nt: TGTGCCAGCAGTTCGCTAGCGGGAAAGGGCGAGCAGTACTTC
cdr3_aa: CASSSLAGKGEQYF

clone_size: few
d_call: TRBD1
j_call: TRBJ2-4
v_call: TRBV20-1
cdr3_nt: TGCAGTGTACCGGGACAGGGCCAAGGAAACATTCAGTACTTC
cdr3_aa: CSVPGQGQGNIQYF

clone_size: once
d_call: -
j_call: TRBJ1-3
v_call: TRBV7-9
cdr3_nt: TGTGCCAGCAGCCCACGAGGGGGATCTATCGCTGGAAACACCATATATTTT
cdr3_aa: CASSPRGGSIAGNTIYF

clone_size: -
d_call: -
j_call: TRBJ1-2
v_call: TRBV21-1
cdr3_nt: TGTGCCAGCAGCAAACTGGAATCGACAGGGGTGGACTATGGCTACACCTTC
cdr3_aa: CASSKLESTGVDYGYTF

clone_size: -
d_call: TRBD2
j_call: TRBJ2-7
v_call: TRBV11-2
cdr3_nt: TGTGCCAGCAGCTTATTGGGGAGGGCAAACGAGCAGTACTTC
cdr3_aa: CASSLLGRANEQYF

clone_size: -
d_call: -
j_call: TRBJ2-3
v_call: TRBV5-1
cdr3_nt: TGCGCCGGCTCCCATTCGGGAAACACAGATACGCAGTATTTT
cdr3_aa: CAGSHSGNTDTQYF

clone_size: -
d_call: TRBD1
j_call: TRBJ2-4
v_call: TRBV7-9
cdr3_nt: TGTGCCAGCAGCCGCCTTGGGACAGGTGCCAAAAACATTCAGTACTTC
cdr3_aa: CASSRLGTGAKNIQYF

clone_size: few
d_call: -
j_call: TRBJ2-5
v_call: TRBV19
cdr3_nt: TGTGCCAGTAGTAGTACAGATCAAGAGACCCAGTACTTC
cdr3_aa: CASSSTDQETQYF

clone_size: -
d_call: TRBD2
j_call: TRBJ2-1
v_call: TRBV6-1
cdr3_nt: TGTGCCAGCAGTGCTCCGGGACTAGGCAATGAGCAGTTCTTC
cdr3_aa: CASSAPGLGNEQFF

clone_size: few
d_call: TRBD1
j_call: TRBJ2-7
v_call: TRBV27
cdr3_nt: TGTGCCAGCAGTTCTCGCAGGGGGTGGACCTACGAGCAGTACTTC
cdr3_aa: CASSSRRGWTYEQYF

clone_size: -
d_call: TRBD2
j_call: TRBJ2-5
v_call: TRBV7-2
cdr3_nt: TGTGCCAGCAGCTTAGGGGATCTAGCGGGAGTGGCCCAGTACTTC
cdr3_aa: CASSLGDLAGVAQYF

clone_size: few
d_call: -
j_call: TRBJ2-3
v_call: TRBV6-1
cdr3_nt: TGTGCCAGCAAACGGGGGAGCACAGATACGCAGTATTTT
cdr3_aa: CASKRGSTDTQYF

clone_size: -
d_call: -
j_call: TRBJ1-1
v_call: TRBV28
cdr3_nt: TGTGCCAGCAGTTTGGGTGAAGCTTTCTTT
cdr3_aa: CASSLGEAFF

clone_size: few
d_call: TRBD1
j_call: TRBJ2-5
v_call: TRBV24-1
cdr3_nt: TGTGCCACCAGTGACCCGGGGGGACAGGGGATCGAGACCCAGTACTTC
cdr3_aa: CATSDPGGQGIETQYF

clone_size: -
d_call: TRBD1
j_call: TRBJ1-5
v_call: TRBV4-1
cdr3_nt: TGCGCCAGCAGCCAACCAGGGGGCGGTCAGCCCCAGCATTTT
cdr3_aa: CASSQPGGGQPQHF

clone_size: -
d_call: TRBD2
j_call: TRBJ2-7
v_call: TRBV20-1
cdr3_nt: TGCAGTGCTAGAGAGGCTAGCGGGAGCTTCGAGCAGTACTTC
cdr3_aa: CSAREASGSFEQYF

clone_size: once
d_call: TRBD2
j_call: TRBJ2-1
v_call: TRBV24-1
cdr3_nt: TGTGCCACCAGTCTAGCGGGAGGGGGAAACTACAATGAGCAGTTCTTC
cdr3_aa: CATSLAGGGNYNEQFF

clone_size: -
d_call: TRBD2
j_call: TRBJ2-7
v_call: TRBV20-1
cdr3_nt: TGCAGTGCCCGACCGGCGACTAGCGGGGGAGCCTACGAGCAGTACTTC
cdr3_aa: CSARPATSGGAYEQYF